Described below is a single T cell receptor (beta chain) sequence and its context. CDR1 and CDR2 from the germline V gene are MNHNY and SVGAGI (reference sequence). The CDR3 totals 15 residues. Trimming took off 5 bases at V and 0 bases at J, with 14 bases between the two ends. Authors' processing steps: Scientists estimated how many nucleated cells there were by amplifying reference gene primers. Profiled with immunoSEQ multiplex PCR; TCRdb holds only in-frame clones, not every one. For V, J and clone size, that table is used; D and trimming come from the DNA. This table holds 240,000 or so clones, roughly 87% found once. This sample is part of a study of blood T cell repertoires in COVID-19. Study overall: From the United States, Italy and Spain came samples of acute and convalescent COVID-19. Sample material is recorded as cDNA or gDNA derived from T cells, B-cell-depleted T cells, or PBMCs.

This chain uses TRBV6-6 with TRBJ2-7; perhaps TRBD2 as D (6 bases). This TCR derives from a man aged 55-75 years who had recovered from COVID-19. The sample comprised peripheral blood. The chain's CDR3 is CASSRSWRGSYEQYF. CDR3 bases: TGTGCCAGCAGTCGATCCTGGCGGGGCTCCTACGAGCAGTACTTC.